This is a list of T cell receptor beta chains from one sample in a study of control samples from healthy donors and cancer patients. Measured with immunoSEQ multiplex PCR; TCRdb has only the in-frame clones, and not every one. The table has 7,000 to 8,500 clones, approximately 81% seen once. Sample: PBMCs. These receptor sequences come from a man in his sixties or seventies with lung cancer. Each CDR3 is given with its conserved first and last residue. The D gene is left open where the match is weak. Clone size is stated in some rows and not others, as once, few, many or a class when expanded.

D	length	size	V	J	DNA	CDR3
-	13	-	TRBV11-2	TRBJ1-3	TGTGCCAGCAGCTTAGATCATGGAAACACCATATATTTT	CASSLDHGNTIYF
-	14	-	TRBV28	TRBJ1-5	TGTGCCAGCAGTACGGGCCTCGCCAATCAGCCCCAGCATTTT	CASSTGLANQPQHF
TRBD1	15	-	TRBV30	TRBJ1-2	TGTGCATACCGGGGGGCACAGGGGGTTGACTATGGCTACACCTTC	CAYRGAQGVDYGYTF
TRBD1	15	once	TRBV5-4	TRBJ2-7	TGTGCCAGCAGCGTACTGACAGGGGGCCCCTACGAGCAGTACTTC	CASSVLTGGPYEQYF
-	15	once	TRBV27	TRBJ2-1	TGTGCCAGCAGTTCCAGGGGGACTGAGTACAATGAGCAGTTCTTC	CASSSRGTEYNEQFF
-	19	-	TRBV21-1	TRBJ1-6	TGTGCCAGCAGCACTTATCGTCTACAGGGACTAGTAAGGATTAAACCCCTCCACTTT	CASSTYRLQGLVRIKPLHF
TRBD2	13	-	TRBV7-2	TRBJ2-7	TGTGCCAGCAGTTCGGGACTACATCGCGAGCAGTACTTC	CASSSGLHREQYF
-	13	once	TRBV28	TRBJ1-5	TGTGCCAGCAGTTTTCGAGGATATCAGCCCCAGCATTTT	CASSFRGYQPQHF
-	14	-	TRBV27	TRBJ1-1	TGTGCCAGCAGTTTAGTCAGGGACTTTCCTGAAGCTTTCTTT	CASSLVRDFPEAFF
TRBD2	16	-	TRBV30	TRBJ2-1	TGTGCCTGGAGCGACCCGGGACTAGCGGCCTACAATGAGCAGTTCTTC	CAWSDPGLAAYNEQFF
-	13	-	TRBV10-3	TRBJ2-7	TGTGCCATCAGTGTGGTTAACGGTCAGGAGCAGTACTTC	CAISVVNGQEQYF
-	12	-	TRBV5-1	TRBJ2-5	TGCGCCAGCACCCAGGGCAGAGAGACCCAGTACTTC	CASTQGRETQYF
-	15	few	TRBV10-2	TRBJ2-1	TGCGCCAGCAGTGGGGTCGGGGGTTCCTACAATGAGCAGTTCTTC	CASSGVGGSYNEQFF
-	14	-	TRBV7-8	TRBJ2-4	TGTGCCAGCAGCTTAGATAAGGACCGACTAGTTCCGTACTTC	CASSLDKDRLVPYF
-	12	-	TRBV7-9	TRBJ1-2	TGTGCCAGCAGCTTAGCAGGCTATGGCTACACCTTC	CASSLAGYGYTF
-	16	-	TRBV4-3	TRBJ2-7	TGCGCCAGCAGCCAAGTTCAATTCGGACAGACTTACGAGCAGTACTTC	CASSQVQFGQTYEQYF
-	14	-	TRBV10-3	TRBJ2-2	TGTGCCATCAGGACAGGCGGGAACACCGGGGAGCTGTTTTTT	CAIRTGGNTGELFF